This T cell receptor (beta chain) originates from a study of shared T cell receptors in the human thymus. CDR3 length equals 14 residues. Losses at the gene ends were 9 bases for V and 9 bases for J; bases not matched to a gene: 12. From germline, CDR1 is MNHEY and CDR2 SMNVEV (reference sequence). The data were produced by immunoSEQ multiplex PCR, yet TCRdb's version contains in-frame clones alone and is incomplete. Here the sample spans more than 550,000 clones, around 87% being singletons. This same sample was also taken into another study, of human thymus T cells. That work contributes: Among the donors, all were healthy Finnish infants having corrective surgery for congenital heart defects. In corrective heart surgery, resections were taken, and these provided the thymus tissue. Thymic and blood repertoires showed apparently biased V and J gene usage.

The receptor's source is a boy less than two years old with a congenital heart defect. The genes are TRBV27 and TRBJ1-5; 9 bases align to TRBD1. Sequencing used thymocytes. This CDR3 reads CASRITGGKGPQHF. The CDR3 bases are TGTGCCAGTAGAATTACAGGGGGCAAAGGGCCCCAGCATTTT.